Listed below are T cell receptor beta chains from one sample, sequenced in a study of blood T cell repertoires in COVID-19. The table came from immunoSEQ multiplex PCR; TCRdb's copy has only in-frame clones and leaves some out. Of about 200,000 clones in the sample, around 90% were seen once. The material sequenced was PBMCs or T cells enriched from blood (not recorded which). The receptors stem from a woman in her thirties who had recovered from COVID-19. Each CDR3 is given with its conserved first and last residue. A D gene is named only where the DNA matches it firmly. Clone size, where shown, is once, few, many, or a class for clones that have expanded.

D	V	size	J	DNA	CDR3
NA	TRBV21-1	NA	TRBJ2-3	TGTGCCAGCAGCAAAGGGGTAGCGGAACGCACAGATACGCAGTATTTT	CASSKGVAERTDTQYF
NA	TRBV4-2	NA	TRBJ2-7	TGTGCCAGCAGCCAAGACAGTTTTCCTCCCTACGAGCAGTACTTC	CASSQDSFPPYEQYF
NA	TRBV7-8	NA	TRBJ1-6	TGTGCCAGCAGCCACAGGGACTCACCCCTCCACTTT	CASSHRDSPLHF
TRBD1	TRBV30	few	TRBJ2-3	TGTGCCTGGACAGGGGGCGAGTACACAGATACGCAGTATTTT	CAWTGGEYTDTQYF
NA	TRBV5-6	once	TRBJ1-1	TGTGCCAGCAGCTTGAGGGGCTCAGGGGACACTGAAGCTTTCTTT	CASSLRGSGDTEAFF
NA	TRBV19	NA	TRBJ1-3	TGTGCCAGTGGCGAGACAGAGTCTGGAAACACCATATATTTT	CASGETESGNTIYF
TRBD1	TRBV5-1	NA	TRBJ1-6	TGCGCCAGCAGCATGGACAGGGCTCGGAATTCACCCCTCCACTTT	CASSMDRARNSPLHF
NA	TRBV14	NA	TRBJ1-2	TGTGCCAGCAGCCCCTCGGGGGTCTATGGCTACACCTTC	CASSPSGVYGYTF
TRBD2	TRBV7-9	NA	TRBJ2-1	TGTGCCAGCAGCTTAGCCAGAACTAGCGGGGGGTACAATGAGCAGTTCTTC	CASSLARTSGGYNEQFF
NA	TRBV6-5	NA	TRBJ1-2	TGTGCCAGCAGTTACTTTCCCGGGGAAGGCTATGGCTACACCTTC	CASSYFPGEGYGYTF
NA	TRBV27	NA	TRBJ2-4	TGTGCCAGCAGTTCCACCTGGACTGTAGTAGCCAAAAACATTCAGTACTTC	CASSSTWTVVAKNIQYF
TRBD2	TRBV28	NA	TRBJ2-5	TGTGCCAGCAGCCTATCGGGAGCGGGGGAGACCCAGTACTTC	CASSLSGAGETQYF
TRBD1	TRBV19	once	TRBJ1-2	TGTGCCACAGAAGGGGGCGGCTATGGCTACACCTTC	CATEGGGYGYTF
TRBD2	TRBV19	NA	TRBJ2-7	TGTGCCAGTAGTCCCTTTAGCGGGAGCGGTTACGAGCAGTACTTC	CASSPFSGSGYEQYF
NA	TRBV11-1	NA	TRBJ2-7	TGTGCCAGCAGCTTCCCCGGGCAGGGTATCCACGAGCAGTACTTC	CASSFPGQGIHEQYF
NA	TRBV4-3	NA	TRBJ2-1	TGCGCCAGCAGCCAAGATTATCCCTACGTCAACTACAATGAGCAGTTCTTC	CASSQDYPYVNYNEQFF
TRBD1	TRBV28	NA	TRBJ1-5	TGTGCCAGCAGTCCAGGGGGACAGGTTTATCAGCCCCAGCATTTT	CASSPGGQVYQPQHF
NA	TRBV28	few	TRBJ1-4	TGTGCCAGCAGTTTTGACAGTAATGAAAAACTGTTTTTT	CASSFDSNEKLFF
TRBD1	TRBV10-3	NA	TRBJ1-1	TGTGCCATCAGTGAGTACGACAGGGCGGAAGCTTTCTTT	CAISEYDRAEAFF
TRBD1	TRBV9	few	TRBJ2-6	TGTGCCAGCACCGGGACAGGGGGAGATGTAAACTACTCTGGGGCCAACGTCCTGACTTTC	CASTGTGGDVNYSGANVLTF
NA	TRBV18	NA	TRBJ1-4	TGTGCCAGCTCACAAGGGGCAACTAATGAAAAACTGTTTTTT	CASSQGATNEKLFF
TRBD1	TRBV6-5	once	TRBJ1-1	TGTGCCAGCAGACCACCAGGGACAGTTGAAGCTTTCTTT	CASRPPGTVEAFF
TRBD2	TRBV15	NA	TRBJ2-5	TGTGCCACCAGCAGAGCGGGACTAGAAGGGGGGACCCAGTACTTC	CATSRAGLEGGTQYF
NA	TRBV19	NA	TRBJ1-4	TGTGCCAGTAGTCTATATAATGAAAAACTGTTTTTT	CASSLYNEKLFF
NA	TRBV18	NA	TRBJ2-7	TGTGCCAGCTTAGCGAACAGCAGAGCCTACGAGCAGTACTTC	CASLANSRAYEQYF
NA	TRBV9	NA	TRBJ2-1	TGTGCCAGCAGCCCCCCGGGTCGGGATGAGCAGTTCTTC	CASSPPGRDEQFF
TRBD1	TRBV9	few	TRBJ1-4	TGTGCCAGCAGCCCAGTGGAGACAGGGGCAACTAATGAAAAACTGTTTTTT	CASSPVETGATNEKLFF
NA	TRBV30	NA	TRBJ1-5	TGTGCCTGGAGTGTACGAACGTCAGGGTTCAATCAGCCCCAGCATTTT	CAWSVRTSGFNQPQHF
NA	TRBV10-3	NA	TRBJ1-4	TGTGCCATCAGTGAGTTCAACAGGTTTTCTAATGAAAAACTGTTTTTT	CAISEFNRFSNEKLFF
NA	TRBV21-1	NA	TRBJ1-2	TGTGCCACCGCAGGGGGACAAGTCTATGGCTACACCTTC	CATAGGQVYGYTF
TRBD1	TRBV28	NA	TRBJ1-6	TGTGCCAGCCAAGGGGGACAGGACTATAATTCACCCCTCCACTTT	CASQGGQDYNSPLHF
TRBD1	TRBV18	NA	TRBJ2-5	TGTGCCAGCTCACCAAGGCGACAGGGGAATCAAGAGACCCAGTACTTC	CASSPRRQGNQETQYF
TRBD1	TRBV4-3	NA	TRBJ1-2	TGCGCCAGCAGCCAAGTCAGGGGGACAGCGGAAGGTGGCTACACCTTC	CASSQVRGTAEGGYTF
NA	TRBV29-1	NA	TRBJ1-1	TGCAGCGCCCGAACCCCAGGACAGAGGAACACTGAAGCTTTCTTT	CSARTPGQRNTEAFF
NA	TRBV30	NA	TRBJ1-5	TGTGCCTGGAGTGCGACCGGGGGGGGATATAGCAATCAGCCCCAGCATTTT	CAWSATGGGYSNQPQHF